The subject of this entry is one T cell receptor beta chain. Its antigen remains unidentified. The data are from a study of cytomegalovirus exposure and HLA in healthy donors. Study-level points and caveats: CMV serostatus stood as the only immune exposure information on hand. The study found most TCR sequences rare, yet found some public TCRs in many donors.

The PCR ran on 60 Vbeta and 13 Jbeta primers. In the authors' methods: Unique TCR beta chains totaled about 73 million in a later count, with roughly 11 million of them shared. Sequencing used immunoSEQ multiplex PCR; TCRdb keeps in-frame clones, though not all of them. V and J calls plus clone size are reproduced from that table; the DNA served to infer D and trimming. The repertoire consists of about 130,000 clones, with 75% to 85% occurring once and the leading ten covering roughly 2.5%. The TCR originated in a man between 50 and 59 years old in good health and CMV-seronegative. The sequencing input was PBMCs.

The CDR3 reads CASREQGSLTDTQYF. The CDR3 nucleotides read TGTGCCAGCAGGGAACAGGGTAGCCTCACAGATACGCAGTATTTT. The chain couples TRBV9 to TRBJ2-3; TRBD1 might be the D (6 bases). Germline CDR1 reads SGDLS; CDR2 reads YYNGEE. Deletions cut 5 bases from V and 2 bases from J, with 15 bases between. The CDR3 is 15 amino acids.